The T cell receptor (beta chain) described here comes from a study of cytomegalovirus exposure and HLA in healthy donors. Study results and caveats: In an earlier analysis, most TCR beta V segments were productive about 87% or about 30% of the time. Most TCR sequences showed up rarely, but some public TCRs showed up in many donors. Later work showed greater clonal expansion in HLA-associated TCR beta chains than in equally common others.

Remarks on this clone: Its cognate antigen is unknown.

PCR used 60 Vbeta primers and 13 Jbeta primers. TCRdb's copy holds only in-frame clones and misses some; the assay was immunoSEQ multiplex PCR. The table shows about 160,000 clones, with 80% to 90% occurring only once. Germline lookup yields CDR1 SQVTM and CDR2 ANQGSEA. The J segment lost 0 bases and the V segment lost 0 bases, leaving 8 bases of the junction unmatched. The CDR3 has 18 amino acids. The source of this sequence is a man aged 18 to 35 in good health and CMV-seropositive. The chain links TRBV29-1 to TRBJ2-3; 11 positions agree with TRBD2. Sequenced input: PBMCs. CDR3 DNA sequence: TGCAGCGTTGAAGATAAGCTAGCGGGGGGCCCTAGCACAGATACGCAGTATTTT. This gives the protein CSVEDKLAGGPSTDTQYF.